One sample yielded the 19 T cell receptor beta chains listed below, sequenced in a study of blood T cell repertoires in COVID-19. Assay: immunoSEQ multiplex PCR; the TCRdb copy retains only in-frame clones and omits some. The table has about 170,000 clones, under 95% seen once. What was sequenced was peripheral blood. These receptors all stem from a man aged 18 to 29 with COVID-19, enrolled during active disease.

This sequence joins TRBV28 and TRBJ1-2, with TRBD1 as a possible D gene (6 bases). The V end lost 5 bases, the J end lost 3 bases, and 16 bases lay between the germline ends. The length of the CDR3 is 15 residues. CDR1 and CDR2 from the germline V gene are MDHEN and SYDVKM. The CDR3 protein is CASSPVGGLDYGYTF. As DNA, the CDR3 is TGTGCCAGCAGTCCCGTCGGGGGGCTTGACTATGGCTACACCTTC.

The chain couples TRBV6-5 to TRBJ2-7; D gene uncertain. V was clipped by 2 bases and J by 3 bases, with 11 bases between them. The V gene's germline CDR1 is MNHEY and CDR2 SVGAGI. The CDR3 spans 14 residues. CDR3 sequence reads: CASSYGRGYYEQYF. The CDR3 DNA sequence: TGTGCCAGCAGTTACGGTCGAGGATACTACGAGCAGTACTTC.

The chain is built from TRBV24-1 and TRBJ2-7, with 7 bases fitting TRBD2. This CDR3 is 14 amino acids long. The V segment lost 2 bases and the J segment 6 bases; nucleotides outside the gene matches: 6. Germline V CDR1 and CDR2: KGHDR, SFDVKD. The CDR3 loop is CATSDSWGGSEQYF. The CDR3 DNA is TGTGCCACCAGTGATTCCTGGGGGGGGAGCGAGCAGTACTTC.

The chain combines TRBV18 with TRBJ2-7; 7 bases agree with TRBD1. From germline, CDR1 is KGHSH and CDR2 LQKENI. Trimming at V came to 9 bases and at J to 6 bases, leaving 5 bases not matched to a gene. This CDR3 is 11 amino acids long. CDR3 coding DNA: TGTGCCAGTCGCCCAGGGGGCGAGCAGTACTTC. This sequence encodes CASRPGGEQYF.

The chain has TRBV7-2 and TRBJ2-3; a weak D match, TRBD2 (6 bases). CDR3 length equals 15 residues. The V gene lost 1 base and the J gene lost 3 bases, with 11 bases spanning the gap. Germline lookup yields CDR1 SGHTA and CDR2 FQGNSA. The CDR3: CASSLGRRVTDTQYF. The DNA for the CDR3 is TGTGCCAGCAGCTTAGGGAGGAGGGTGACAGATACGCAGTATTTT.

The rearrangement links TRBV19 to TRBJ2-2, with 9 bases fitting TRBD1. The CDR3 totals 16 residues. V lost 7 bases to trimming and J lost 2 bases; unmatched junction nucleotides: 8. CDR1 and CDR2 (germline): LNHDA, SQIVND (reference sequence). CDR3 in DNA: TGTGCCAGTACCGACCCGGACAGGGGAAACACCGGGGAGCTGTTTTTT. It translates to CASTDPDRGNTGELFF.

This CDR3 is CASSYRLPGLAGGEETQYF. The CDR3 DNA follows: TGTGCCAGCAGCTACAGACTACCGGGACTAGCGGGAGGAGAAGAGACCCAGTACTTC. The chain joins TRBV11-2 to TRBJ2-5; 15 bases match TRBD2. The germline gives CDR1 SGHAT, CDR2 FQNNGV. The length of the CDR3 is 19 residues. Unmatched junction bases numbered 12, after V lost 4 bases and J lost 3 bases.

CDR3 loop: CASSLDRRRQYF. The CDR3 coding sequence is TGTGCCAGCAGCCTTGACAGGCGACGGCAGTACTTC. V usage is TRBV6-2 or TRBV6-3 and J usage is TRBJ2-7; a possible D gene is TRBD1 (6 bases). This CDR3 region has 12 residues. With 6 bases removed from V and 9 bases from J, the gap between germline ends came to 15 bases. Germline assignment: CDR1 MNHEY and CDR2 SVGEGT.

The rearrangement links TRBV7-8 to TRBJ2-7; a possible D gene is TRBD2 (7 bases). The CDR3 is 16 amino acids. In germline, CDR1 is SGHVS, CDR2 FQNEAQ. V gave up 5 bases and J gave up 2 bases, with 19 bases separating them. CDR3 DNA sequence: TGTGCCAGCAGCCCTAGGGGGGGGCTTGGACCCTACGAGCAGTACTTC. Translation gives CASSPRGGLGPYEQYF.

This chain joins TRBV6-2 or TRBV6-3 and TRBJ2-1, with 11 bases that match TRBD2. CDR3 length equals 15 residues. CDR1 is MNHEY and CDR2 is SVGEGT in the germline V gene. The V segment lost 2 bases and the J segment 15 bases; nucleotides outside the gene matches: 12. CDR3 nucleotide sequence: TGTGCCAGCAGTTACCGGGGTACTAGCGGGAGTGGTCCGTTCTTC. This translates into CASSYRGTSGSGPFF.

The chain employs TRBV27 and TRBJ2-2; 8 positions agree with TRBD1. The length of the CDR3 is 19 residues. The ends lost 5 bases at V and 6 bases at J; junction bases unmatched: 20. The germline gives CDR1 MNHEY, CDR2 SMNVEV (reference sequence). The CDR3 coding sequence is TGTGCCAGCAGTCCCGGACAGGGTTCGGTTTTGTTGGGTTCCGGGGAGCTGTTTTTT. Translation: CASSPGQGSVLLGSGELFF.

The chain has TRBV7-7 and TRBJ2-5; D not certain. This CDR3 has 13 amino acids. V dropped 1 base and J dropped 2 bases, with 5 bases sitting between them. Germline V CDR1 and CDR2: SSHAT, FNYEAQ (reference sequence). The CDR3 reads CASSLGVQETQYF. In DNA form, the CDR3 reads TGTGCCAGCAGCTTAGGCGTTCAAGAGACCCAGTACTTC.

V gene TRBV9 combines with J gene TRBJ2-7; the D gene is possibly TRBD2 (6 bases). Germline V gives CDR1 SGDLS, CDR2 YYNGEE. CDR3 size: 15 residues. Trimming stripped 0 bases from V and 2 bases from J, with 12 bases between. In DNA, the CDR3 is TGTGCCAGCAGCGTAGTCGGCGGGGCGGCCTACGAGCAGTACTTC. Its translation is CASSVVGGAAYEQYF.

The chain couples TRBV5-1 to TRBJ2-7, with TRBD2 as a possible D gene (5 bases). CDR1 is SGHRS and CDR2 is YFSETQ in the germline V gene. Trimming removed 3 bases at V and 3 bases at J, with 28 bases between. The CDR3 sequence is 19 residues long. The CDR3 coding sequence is TGCGCCAGCAGCTCCCCCCCCTCATTGGGAGTTCCCCCCGACTACGAGCAGTACTTC. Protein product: CASSSPPSLGVPPDYEQYF.

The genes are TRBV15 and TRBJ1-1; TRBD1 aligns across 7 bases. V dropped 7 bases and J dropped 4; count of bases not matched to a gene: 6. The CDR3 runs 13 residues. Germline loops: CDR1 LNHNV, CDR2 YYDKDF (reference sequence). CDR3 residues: CATTQGFSTEAFF. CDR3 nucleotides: TGTGCCACCACACAGGGGTTCAGCACTGAAGCTTTCTTT.

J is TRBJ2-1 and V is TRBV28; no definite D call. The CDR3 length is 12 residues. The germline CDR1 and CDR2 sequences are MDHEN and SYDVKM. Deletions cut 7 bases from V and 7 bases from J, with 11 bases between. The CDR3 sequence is CASTSRWNEQFF. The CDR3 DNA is TGTGCCAGCACCTCTAGGTGGAATGAGCAGTTCTTC.

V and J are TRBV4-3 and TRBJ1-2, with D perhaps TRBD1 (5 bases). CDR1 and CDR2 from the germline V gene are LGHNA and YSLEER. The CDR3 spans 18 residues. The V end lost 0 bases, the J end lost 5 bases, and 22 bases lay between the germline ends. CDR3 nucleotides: TGCGCCAGCAGCCAAGATTTTCAGGGAGGGAGGGTATCTTATGGCTACACCTTC. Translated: CASSQDFQGGRVSYGYTF.

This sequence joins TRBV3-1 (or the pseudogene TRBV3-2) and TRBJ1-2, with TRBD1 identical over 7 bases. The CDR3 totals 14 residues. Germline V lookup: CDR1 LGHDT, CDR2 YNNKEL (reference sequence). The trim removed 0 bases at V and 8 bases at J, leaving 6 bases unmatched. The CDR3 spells CASSQDGRGEGYTF. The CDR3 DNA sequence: TGTGCCAGCAGCCAAGATGGCAGGGGGGAAGGCTACACCTTC.

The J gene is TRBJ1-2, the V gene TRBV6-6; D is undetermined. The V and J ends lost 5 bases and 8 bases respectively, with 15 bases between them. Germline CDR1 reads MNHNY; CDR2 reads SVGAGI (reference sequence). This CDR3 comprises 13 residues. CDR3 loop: CASSSVGSLGYTF. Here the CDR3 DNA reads TGTGCCAGCAGTAGCGTTGGATCGTTGGGCTACACCTTC.